The clone carrying this T cell receptor beta chain was detected many times. All patients were untreated before thyroid surgery. The length of the CDR3 is 15 residues. CDR1 is ENHRY and CDR2 is SYGVKD in the germline V gene. The V segment lost 2 bases and the J segment 4 bases; nucleotides outside the gene matches: 3. The data stem from a study of metastatic and nonmetastatic thyroid tumors. TCRdb re-processed the PCR reads through MiXCR. The sample records about 40,000 clones, roughly 14% being singletons. Sample: blood. The genes are TRBV10-3 and TRBJ1-5, with 9 positions matching TRBD1. The sequence was obtained from a female donor with papillary thyroid cancer or a benign thyroid nodule (not recorded which). Some clones in this sample may be carry-over from other donors' samples. This CDR3 reads CAISEGTGINQPQHF. The CDR3 DNA is TGTGCCATCAGTGAGGGGACAGGGATTAATCAGCCCCAGCATTTT.